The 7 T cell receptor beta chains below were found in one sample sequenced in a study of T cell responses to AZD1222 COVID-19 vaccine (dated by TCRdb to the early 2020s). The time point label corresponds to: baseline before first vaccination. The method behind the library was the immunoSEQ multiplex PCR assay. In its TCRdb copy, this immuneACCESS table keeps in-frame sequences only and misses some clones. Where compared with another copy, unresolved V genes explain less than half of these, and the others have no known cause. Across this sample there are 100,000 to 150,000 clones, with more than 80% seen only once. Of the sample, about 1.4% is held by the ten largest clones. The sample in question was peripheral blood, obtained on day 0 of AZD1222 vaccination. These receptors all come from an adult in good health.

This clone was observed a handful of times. The CDR3 nucleotides are TGCGCCAGCAGCCAAGTGTGGGGGGAACCTTACGAGCAGTACTTC. It is translated as CASSQVWGEPYEQYF. V and J are TRBV4-1 and TRBJ2-7; perhaps TRBD2 as D (6 bases). The V gene's germline CDR1 is MGHRA and CDR2 YSYEKL. The CDR3 contains 15 residues. V lost 1 base and J 4 bases, leaving 14 bases between the germline ends.

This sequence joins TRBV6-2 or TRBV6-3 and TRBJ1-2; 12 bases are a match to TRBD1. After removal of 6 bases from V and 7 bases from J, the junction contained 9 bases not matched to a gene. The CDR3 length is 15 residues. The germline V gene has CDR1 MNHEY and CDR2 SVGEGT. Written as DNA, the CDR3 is TGTGCCAGCAGCCCCGGAGGGACAGGGGGCGGTGGCTACACCTTC. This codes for CASSPGGTGGGGYTF.

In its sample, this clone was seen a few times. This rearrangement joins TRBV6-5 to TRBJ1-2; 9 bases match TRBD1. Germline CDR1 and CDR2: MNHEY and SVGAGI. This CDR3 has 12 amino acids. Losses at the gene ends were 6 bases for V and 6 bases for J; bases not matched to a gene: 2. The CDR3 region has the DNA TGTGCCAGCAGCCGGACAGGGGATGGCTACACCTTC. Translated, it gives CASSRTGDGYTF.

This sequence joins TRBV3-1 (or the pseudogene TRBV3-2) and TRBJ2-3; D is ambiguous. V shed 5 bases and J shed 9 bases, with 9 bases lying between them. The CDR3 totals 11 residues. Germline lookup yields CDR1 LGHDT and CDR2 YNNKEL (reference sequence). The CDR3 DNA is TGTGCCAGCAGCAGCAGGTGGACGCAGTATTTT. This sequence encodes CASSSRWTQYF.

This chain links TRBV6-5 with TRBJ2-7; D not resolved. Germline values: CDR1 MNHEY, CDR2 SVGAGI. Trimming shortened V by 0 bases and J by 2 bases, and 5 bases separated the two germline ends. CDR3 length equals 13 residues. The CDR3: CASSYSKAYEQYF. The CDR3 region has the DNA TGTGCCAGCAGTTACTCGAAGGCCTACGAGCAGTACTTC.

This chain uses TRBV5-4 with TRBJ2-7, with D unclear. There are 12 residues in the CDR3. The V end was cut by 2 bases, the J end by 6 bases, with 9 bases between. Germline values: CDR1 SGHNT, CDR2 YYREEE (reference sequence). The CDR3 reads CASSFLGSEQYF. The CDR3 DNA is TGTGCCAGCAGCTTTCTGGGAAGCGAGCAGTACTTC.

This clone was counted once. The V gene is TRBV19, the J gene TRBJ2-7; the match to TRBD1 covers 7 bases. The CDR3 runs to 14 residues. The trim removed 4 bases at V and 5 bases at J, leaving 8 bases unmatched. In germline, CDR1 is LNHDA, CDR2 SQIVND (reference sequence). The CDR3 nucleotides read TGTGCCAGTAGTACATTGATCGACAGGGACGAGCAGTACTTC. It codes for CASSTLIDRDEQYF.